These 27 T cell receptor beta chains came from one sample sequenced in a study of blood T cell repertoires in COVID-19. Measured with immunoSEQ multiplex PCR; TCRdb has only the in-frame clones, and not every one. The sample includes some 90,000 clones, around 90% of them seen just once. The sequencing input was peripheral blood. The receptor source for this set is a woman older than 75 with active or convalescent COVID-19.

This clone was seen once. This sequence joins TRBV5-1 and TRBJ1-2; no reliable D call. This CDR3 contains 15 residues. Germline CDR1 is SGHRS and CDR2 is YFSETQ. The V end was cut by 4 bases, the J end by 0 bases, with 13 bases between. The DNA of the CDR3 is TGCGCCAGCAGCCCCAACGGGGTAGCTAACTATGGCTACACCTTC. This translates into CASSPNGVANYGYTF.

This chain joins TRBV6-4 and TRBJ1-6; D not resolved. Trimming left V 5 bases short and J 10 bases short, with 24 bases between. Germline V CDR1 and CDR2: MRHNA, SNTAGT. The CDR3 loop spans 17 amino acids. CDR3 in DNA: TGTGCCAGCAGTTCGGACGAGATCATGATCCGGGGATCACCCCTCCACTTT. It yields the protein CASSSDEIMIRGSPLHF.

The genes are TRBV9 and TRBJ2-7, with TRBD2 matching 10 bases. This CDR3 has 14 amino acids. The ends lost 4 bases at V and 3 bases at J; junction bases unmatched: 4. Germline CDR1 SGDLS, CDR2 YYNGEE. CDR3 loop: CASSISGRGYEQYF. DNA for the CDR3: TGTGCCAGCAGCATCAGCGGGAGGGGCTACGAGCAGTACTTC.

The chain joins TRBV4-3 to TRBJ2-1; 8 bases line up with TRBD2. Trimming took 4 bases from V and 1 from J; bases not matched to a gene: 9. CDR1 is LGHNA and CDR2 is YSLEER in the germline V gene. The CDR3 sequence is 17 residues long. In DNA, the CDR3 is TGCGCCAGCAGCCGGACGTCCGGGGGGGGGTCCTACAATGAGCAGTTCTTC. Residues: CASSRTSGGGSYNEQFF.

The chain couples TRBV6-2 or TRBV6-3 to TRBJ1-1; unclear D gene. The V and J ends lost 5 bases and 2 bases respectively, with 12 bases between them. CDR1 and CDR2 from the germline V gene are MNHEY and SVGEGT. The CDR3 has 14 residues. In DNA form, the CDR3 reads TGTGCCAGCAGTCTCAGGTCCGAAAACACTGAAGCTTTCTTT. It yields the protein CASSLRSENTEAFF.

This clone was detected only once. The chain carries TRBV5-1 and TRBJ2-7; a possible D gene is TRBD2 (5 bases). The CDR3 contains 14 residues. Trimming removed 0 bases at V and 1 base at J, with 8 bases between. CDR1 is SGHRS and CDR2 is YFSETQ in the germline V gene. The CDR3 DNA follows: TGCGCCAGCAGCTTGGTTTCGGGGTCCTACGAGCAGTACTTC. It encodes CASSLVSGSYEQYF.

The chain recombines TRBV5-4 with TRBJ2-7, with 10 bases matching TRBD1. V gave up 3 bases and J gave up 4 bases; unmatched junction bases: 7. This CDR3 has 15 amino acids. The V gene's germline CDR1 is SGHNT and CDR2 YYREEE (reference sequence). In DNA form, the CDR3 reads TGTGCCAGCAGCTCAGCCGGGACAGGGGCTTACGAGCAGTACTTC. Encoded protein: CASSSAGTGAYEQYF.

CDR3 DNA: TGTGCCACCAGTGATCCGGGACAGGGTCATGTGTTCTTC. This encodes CATSDPGQGHVFF. V gene TRBV24-1 combines with J gene TRBJ2-1, with 9 bases aligning to TRBD1. The CDR3 runs to 13 residues. The V and J ends lost 3 bases and 15 bases, in that order; junction bases with no gene match: 8. Looked up from germline, CDR1 is KGHDR and CDR2 is SFDVKD.

This clone occurred once. This chain joins TRBV28 and TRBJ1-5, with TRBD1 identical over 12 bases. Trimming at V came to 6 bases and at J to 7 bases, leaving 13 bases not matched to a gene. The CDR3 runs 17 residues. Germline CDR1 and CDR2: MDHEN and SYDVKM. The CDR3 sequence: CASSRTGTGGLRQPQHF. For the CDR3, the DNA is TGTGCCAGCAGCAGAACCGGGACAGGGGGCTTGCGACAGCCCCAGCATTTT. The full variable domain, with the rest looked up from reference TRBV28 and TRBJ1-5, is DVKVTQSSRYLVKRTGEKVFLECVQDMDHENMFWYRQDPGLGLRLIYFSYDVKMKEKGDIPEGYSVSREKKERFSLILESASTNQTSMYLCASSRTGTGGLRQPQHFGDGTRLSIL.

The chain employs TRBV25-1 and TRBJ2-5, with TRBD2 identical over 11 bases. CDR3 size: 15 residues. V lost 5 bases to trimming and J lost 5 bases; unmatched junction nucleotides: 7. CDR1 is MGHDK, CDR2 SYGVNS, per germline. In DNA form, the CDR3 reads TGTGCCAGCAGTCGACTAGCGGGACTTGTGGAGACCCAGTACTTC. Translated: CASSRLAGLVETQYF.

The chain links TRBV24-1 to TRBJ1-5; 8 bases agree with TRBD1. Germline V gives CDR1 KGHDR, CDR2 SFDVKD. The CDR3 is 15 residues long. V was clipped by 4 bases and J by 5 bases; unmatched bases: 6. CDR3 region: CATSEAQGADQPQHF. For the CDR3, the DNA is TGTGCCACCAGTGAGGCGCAGGGGGCTGATCAGCCCCAGCATTTT.

This chain connects TRBV27 to TRBJ2-1, with 10 bases aligning to TRBD2. This CDR3 contains 16 residues. Trimming at V came to 6 bases and at J to 0 bases, leaving 5 bases not matched to a gene. Germline V gives CDR1 MNHEY, CDR2 SMNVEV (reference sequence). The CDR3 bases are TGTGCCAGCAGAAGACTAGCGGGTAACTCCTACAATGAGCAGTTCTTC. Translated: CASRRLAGNSYNEQFF.

This clone has only a few counts. The chain links TRBV12-3 or TRBV12-4 to TRBJ1-2, with D possibly TRBD1 on 5 matching bases. With 3 bases removed from V and 2 bases from J, the gap between germline ends came to 7 bases. The CDR3 loop spans 13 amino acids. The DNA for the CDR3 is TGTGCCAGCAGTTTCTCAGGGAACTATGGCTACACCTTC. It yields the protein CASSFSGNYGYTF.

To note about this clone: The same CDR3 can be traced to other DNA sequences in this sample. V and J are TRBV28 and TRBJ1-5, with a possible D match to TRBD1 (5 bases). Trimming took 5 bases from V and 4 from J, leaving 9 bases between them. Germline-derived CDR1 and CDR2 are MDHEN and SYDVKM. The CDR3 consists of 13 residues. CDR3 coding DNA: TGTGCCAGCAGTAGAGACAGTAATCAGCCCCAGCATTTT. Its protein product is CASSRDSNQPQHF.

In its sample, this clone was seen a few times. The chain links TRBV19 to TRBJ1-2; D call uncertain. This CDR3 is 12 amino acids long. CDR1 LNHDA and CDR2 SQIVND come from the germline V gene (reference sequence). V dropped 5 bases and J dropped 2 bases, with 6 bases sitting between them. The CDR3 region is CASSFLNYGYTF. CDR3 bases: TGTGCCAGTAGTTTCCTGAACTATGGCTACACCTTC.

CDR3 nucleotides: TGCAGCGTGGTTACAGGGGTTCGGGGTTCACCCCTCCACTTT. Amino acids: CSVVTGVRGSPLHF. The rearrangement links TRBV29-1 to TRBJ1-6; 7 bases agree with TRBD1. The germline gives CDR1 SQVTM, CDR2 ANQGSEA. Unmatched junction bases numbered 11, after V lost 6 bases and J lost 9 bases. The CDR3 is 14 residues long.

The chain carries TRBV12-2 and TRBJ2-7; the table's D call, TRBD1, has no DNA check behind it. TRBV12-2 is deemed a pseudogene. This CDR3 spans 17 amino acids. CDR3 DNA sequence: TGTGCAAGTCGCTCGCCCCGACTGGACAGGGGGCCCTACGAGCAGTACTTC. The encoded protein is CASRSPRLDRGPYEQYF.

V and J are TRBV2 and TRBJ1-5; 9 positions agree with TRBD1. Trimming removed 4 bases from V and 4 bases from J; junction bases left unmatched: 5. This CDR3 is built from 15 residues. Germline V CDR1 and CDR2: SNHLY, FYNNEI. The CDR3, as DNA: TGTGCCAGCAGTGTCCCGGGACAGGGAAATCAGCCCCAGCATTTT. Translating gives CASSVPGQGNQPQHF.

The rearrangement links TRBV7-9 to TRBJ1-3, with D perhaps TRBD1 (5 bases). From germline, CDR1 is SEHNR and CDR2 FQNEAQ (reference sequence). Trimming removed 3 bases from V and 6 bases from J, with 24 bases in between. The CDR3 spans 18 residues. The CDR3 sequence: CASSLGPDQGYSQNTIYF. The CDR3 region has the DNA TGTGCCAGCAGCTTGGGCCCGGATCAGGGTTACTCGCAAAACACCATATATTTT.

This clone was observed once. The CDR3 DNA follows: TGTGCCAGCAGCCCACGCGTTCGGTCAGCGGGGGAGCAGTACTTC. Its protein product is CASSPRVRSAGEQYF. The J gene is TRBJ2-7, the V gene TRBV13, with 7 bases fitting TRBD2. CDR1 is PRHDT and CDR2 is FYEKMQ in the germline V gene (reference sequence). With 5 bases clipped from V and 7 bases from J, the junction kept 14 bases outside the gene matches. The CDR3 has 15 amino acids.

The rearrangement links TRBV28 to TRBJ2-5; TRBD1 is a possible D gene (8 bases). CDR1 and CDR2 from the germline V gene are MDHEN and SYDVKM. CDR3 length: 15 residues. Trimming shortened V by 7 bases and J by 2 bases, and 17 bases separated the two germline ends. The CDR3 spells CASMTGEAGQETQYF. Here the CDR3 DNA reads TGTGCCAGCATGACAGGGGAAGCGGGACAAGAGACCCAGTACTTC. Filled out from reference TRBV28 and TRBJ2-5, the complete variable domain reads DVKVTQSSRYLVKRTGEKVFLECVQDMDHENMFWYRQDPGLGLRLIYFSYDVKMKEKGDIPEGYSVSREKKERFSLILESASTNQTSMYLCASMTGEAGQETQYFGPGTRLLVL.

The rearrangement uses TRBV7-2 and TRBJ2-1; D ambiguous. Germline lookup yields CDR1 SGHTA and CDR2 FQGNSA. The CDR3 totals 13 residues. Trimming took off 3 bases at V and 4 bases at J, with 7 bases between the two ends. Here the CDR3 DNA reads TGTGCCAGCAGCTTGTCCCTATACAATGAGCAGTTCTTC. This gives the protein CASSLSLYNEQFF.

The chain couples TRBV28 to TRBJ1-2, with 8 bases aligning to TRBD1. There are 13 residues in the CDR3. V trimming: 6 bases; J trimming: 4 bases; junction bases outside the gene matches: 4. Germline V CDR1 and CDR2: MDHEN, SYDVKM. CDR3 nucleotides: TGTGCCAGCAGGACGGGACAGGTCTATGGCTACACCTTC. This gives the protein CASRTGQVYGYTF.

This clone was detected only a few times. This chain connects TRBV12-3 or TRBV12-4 to TRBJ1-1; D unresolved. The CDR3 covers 12 residues. The V and J ends lost 6 bases and 5 bases respectively, with 10 bases between them. CDR3 region: CASSRRITEAFF. The CDR3 DNA reads as TGTGCCAGCAGCCGCAGAATAACTGAAGCTTTCTTT.

The genes are TRBV9 and TRBJ1-3; tentative D call: TRBD1 (5 bases). The V end was cut by 0 bases, the J end by 4 bases, with 5 bases between. CDR1 SGDLS and CDR2 YYNGEE come from the germline V gene. This CDR3 region has 13 residues. The CDR3 is CASSVGQGNTIYF. CDR3 bases: TGTGCCAGCAGCGTAGGACAGGGAAACACCATATATTTT.

This chain links TRBV3-1 (or the pseudogene TRBV3-2) with TRBJ2-3; possible D gene TRBD1, 6 bases. V gave up 2 bases and J gave up 1 base, with 10 bases separating them. The length of the CDR3 is 15 residues. Looked up from germline, CDR1 is LGHDT and CDR2 is YNNKEL (reference sequence). Here the CDR3 reads CASSQLGGGTDTQYF. CDR3 sequence (DNA): TGTGCCAGCAGCCAACTAGGGGGTGGCACAGATACGCAGTATTTT.

V gene TRBV6-2 or TRBV6-3 combines with J gene TRBJ1-2, with D possibly TRBD1 on 5 matching bases. The CDR3 spans 14 residues. In germline, CDR1 is MNHEY, CDR2 SVGEGT. With 3 bases removed from V and 8 bases from J, the gap between germline ends came to 16 bases. The CDR3 protein is CASSYDSMYSGYTF. In DNA, the CDR3 is TGTGCCAGCAGTTATGACAGCATGTATTCGGGCTACACCTTC.